A selection of T cell receptor beta chains follows, all from one sample in a study of shared clonotypes between healthy human individuals. Data came from immunoSEQ multiplex PCR; TCRdb stores just in-frame clones and leaves some out. This table has millions of clones, around 96% appearing once. The sequencing input was naive CD8+ T cells sorted from blood. The source is a man between 18 and 35 years old in good health. CDR3s include the opening cysteine and the closing phenylalanine or tryptophan. Each record gives: V gene, J gene, clone size, D gene, CDR3 DNA, CDR3 protein. A D gene is named only where the DNA matches it firmly. Clone size is given for some rows only: seen once, a few or many times, or a class if the clone is expanded.

v_gene: TRBV6-6; j_gene: TRBJ2-1; abundance: -; d_gene: TRBD2; CDR3nt: TGTGCCAGCAGTTATGCGGGAGGGCCCTACAATGAGCAGTTCTTC; CDR3aa: CASSYAGGPYNEQFF
v_gene: TRBV27; j_gene: TRBJ2-2; abundance: -; d_gene: -; CDR3nt: TGTGCCAGCTTCTATCACACCGGGGAGCTGTTTTTT; CDR3aa: CASFYHTGELFF
v_gene: TRBV11-2; j_gene: TRBJ2-1; abundance: -; d_gene: -; CDR3nt: TGTGCCAGCAGTCAGGAGGGCTCCTACAATGAGCAGTTCTTC; CDR3aa: CASSQEGSYNEQFF
v_gene: TRBV7-9; j_gene: TRBJ2-7; abundance: -; d_gene: -; CDR3nt: TGTGCCAGCAGCTTCCCTGGCGAGCAGTACTTC; CDR3aa: CASSFPGEQYF
v_gene: TRBV10-2; j_gene: TRBJ2-5; abundance: -; d_gene: TRBD2; CDR3nt: TGCGCCAGCACTGGGGGACTAGCGGGAGTCGGGGAGACCCAGTACTTC; CDR3aa: CASTGGLAGVGETQYF
v_gene: TRBV29-1; j_gene: TRBJ2-7; abundance: -; d_gene: -; CDR3nt: TGCAGCGTTGAAGGCCAGGGGTACGAGCAGTACTTC; CDR3aa: CSVEGQGYEQYF
v_gene: TRBV7-6; j_gene: TRBJ2-3; abundance: once; d_gene: TRBD2; CDR3nt: TGTGCCAGCAATAATGACGGAGCGGGGATTAGCACAGATACGCAGTATTTT; CDR3aa: CASNNDGAGISTDTQYF
v_gene: TRBV7-6; j_gene: TRBJ2-2; abundance: -; d_gene: -; CDR3nt: TGTGCCAGCAGCTTAGATGTGGGGCCCGGGGAGCTGTTTTTT; CDR3aa: CASSLDVGPGELFF
v_gene: TRBV6-1; j_gene: TRBJ2-2; abundance: -; d_gene: -; CDR3nt: TGTGCCATCGACCCGAACACCGGGGAGCTGTTTTTT; CDR3aa: CAIDPNTGELFF
v_gene: TRBV28; j_gene: TRBJ1-5; abundance: -; d_gene: -; CDR3nt: TGTGCCAGCAGATATCCTCCTCACAGGGATAGCAATCAGCCCCAGCATTTT; CDR3aa: CASRYPPHRDSNQPQHF
v_gene: TRBV5-1; j_gene: TRBJ2-4; abundance: few; d_gene: -; CDR3nt: TGCGCCAGCAGCTTCCACGACAGCGACCTAGCCAAAAACATTCAGTACTTC; CDR3aa: CASSFHDSDLAKNIQYF
v_gene: TRBV5-6; j_gene: TRBJ1-2; abundance: -; d_gene: TRBD1; CDR3nt: TGTGCCAGCAGCTTGGGACAGGGGTATTATGGCTACACCTTC; CDR3aa: CASSLGQGYYGYTF
v_gene: TRBV7-9; j_gene: TRBJ2-5; abundance: -; d_gene: -; CDR3nt: TGTGCCAGCAGCTCCCAGGGTTCGGAGACCCAGTACTTC; CDR3aa: CASSSQGSETQYF
v_gene: TRBV27; j_gene: TRBJ1-3; abundance: -; d_gene: -; CDR3nt: TGTGCCAGCAGTTTAGGTCAGGGGTCTGGAAACACCATATATTTT; CDR3aa: CASSLGQGSGNTIYF
v_gene: TRBV7-9; j_gene: TRBJ2-5; abundance: -; d_gene: TRBD2; CDR3nt: TGTGCCAGCAGCACGGGACTAGCGGGAGCCTTATGGGAGACCCAGTACTTC; CDR3aa: CASSTGLAGALWETQYF
v_gene: TRBV30; j_gene: TRBJ2-7; abundance: -; d_gene: TRBD2; CDR3nt: TGTGCCTGGAGTGCCTCGGGACTATCATCCTACGAGCAGTACTTC; CDR3aa: CAWSASGLSSYEQYF
v_gene: TRBV9; j_gene: TRBJ1-6; abundance: -; d_gene: TRBD1; CDR3nt: TGTGCCAGCAGCGTAGAAGGGACAGGGGTATCACCCCTCCACTTT; CDR3aa: CASSVEGTGVSPLHF
v_gene: TRBV5-1; j_gene: TRBJ2-5; abundance: -; d_gene: -; CDR3nt: TGCGCCACCAAGGTTTGGCGGGAACAAGAGACCCAGTACTTC; CDR3aa: CATKVWREQETQYF
v_gene: TRBV7-2; j_gene: TRBJ2-7; abundance: -; d_gene: TRBD2; CDR3nt: TGTGCCAGCAGCGGGGGACTAGCGGGGTCCTACGAGCAGTACTTC; CDR3aa: CASSGGLAGSYEQYF
v_gene: TRBV23-1; j_gene: TRBJ2-7; abundance: -; d_gene: TRBD1; CDR3nt: TGCGCCAGCACCCGGTTAGGCGGAGGACAGGACCATCCCTACGAGCAGTACTTC; CDR3aa: CASTRLGGGQDHPYEQYF
v_gene: TRBV7-8; j_gene: TRBJ1-1; abundance: -; d_gene: TRBD1; CDR3nt: TGTGCCAGCAGCCCGAGACAGGGGAACACTGAAGCTTTCTTT; CDR3aa: CASSPRQGNTEAFF
v_gene: TRBV5-1; j_gene: TRBJ2-1; abundance: once; d_gene: -; CDR3nt: TGCGCCAGCAGCTTGGGATGGTCCAATGAGCAGTTCTTC; CDR3aa: CASSLGWSNEQFF
v_gene: TRBV7-2; j_gene: TRBJ1-2; abundance: -; d_gene: TRBD1; CDR3nt: TGTGCCAGCAGCGTCATGACAGGGGGCAATGGCTACACCTTC; CDR3aa: CASSVMTGGNGYTF
v_gene: TRBV27; j_gene: TRBJ2-3; abundance: -; d_gene: TRBD2; CDR3nt: TGTGCCAGCAGTTTACTAGCGGGGGGGGATACGCAGTATTTT; CDR3aa: CASSLLAGGDTQYF
v_gene: TRBV9; j_gene: TRBJ2-3; abundance: -; d_gene: -; CDR3nt: TGTGCCAGCAGCGTAGGTCAGTACGGAGATACGCAGTATTTT; CDR3aa: CASSVGQYGDTQYF
v_gene: TRBV18; j_gene: TRBJ1-2; abundance: few; d_gene: TRBD1; CDR3nt: TGTGCCAGCTCACCGACAGGGGGCTATGGCTACACCTTC; CDR3aa: CASSPTGGYGYTF
v_gene: TRBV6-1; j_gene: TRBJ2-7; abundance: -; d_gene: -; CDR3nt: TGTGCCAGTGGGATAGCGCCTTACGAGCAGTACTTC; CDR3aa: CASGIAPYEQYF
v_gene: TRBV7-2; j_gene: TRBJ2-3; abundance: -; d_gene: TRBD2; CDR3nt: TGTGCCAGCAGTCAAGGGACTAGCTTTTTCGCTAGCACAGATACGCAGTATTTT; CDR3aa: CASSQGTSFFASTDTQYF
v_gene: TRBV7-9; j_gene: TRBJ2-1; abundance: few; d_gene: -; CDR3nt: TGTGCCAGCAGCTTGGGTTACTACAATGAGCAGTTCTTC; CDR3aa: CASSLGYYNEQFF
v_gene: TRBV6-5; j_gene: TRBJ2-6; abundance: -; d_gene: -; CDR3nt: TGTGCCAGCCAATTTTTTTCTGGGGCCAACGTCCTGACTTTC; CDR3aa: CASQFFSGANVLTF
v_gene: TRBV15; j_gene: TRBJ2-7; abundance: -; d_gene: TRBD1; CDR3nt: TGTGCCACCACTACGGACAGGGCCGCCTACGAGCAGTACTTC; CDR3aa: CATTTDRAAYEQYF
v_gene: TRBV2; j_gene: TRBJ2-3; abundance: -; d_gene: TRBD1; CDR3nt: TGTGCCAGCAGTGACTCGGACAGGGGCACAGATACGCAGTATTTT; CDR3aa: CASSDSDRGTDTQYF
v_gene: TRBV7-2; j_gene: TRBJ2-3; abundance: -; d_gene: -; CDR3nt: TGTGCCAGCAGACCCATCCCCGGAGATACGCAGTATTTT; CDR3aa: CASRPIPGDTQYF
v_gene: TRBV18; j_gene: TRBJ2-5; abundance: once; d_gene: -; CDR3nt: TGTGCCAGCTCAACCCTAGAAGAGACCCAGTACTTC; CDR3aa: CASSTLEETQYF
v_gene: TRBV5-4; j_gene: TRBJ2-3; abundance: -; d_gene: -; CDR3nt: TGTGCCAGCAGCCTAGACTCGGTAGGGGGGACGCAGTATTTT; CDR3aa: CASSLDSVGGTQYF
v_gene: TRBV6-6; j_gene: TRBJ2-1; abundance: -; d_gene: TRBD1; CDR3nt: TGTGCCAGCAGTTACAGGGGGCCAGGGGATGAGCAGTTCTTC; CDR3aa: CASSYRGPGDEQFF
v_gene: TRBV28; j_gene: TRBJ2-1; abundance: -; d_gene: TRBD2; CDR3nt: TGTGCCAGCAGTCTTGACGGGGGGTACAATGAGCAGTTCTTC; CDR3aa: CASSLDGGYNEQFF
v_gene: TRBV19; j_gene: TRBJ2-2; abundance: -; d_gene: TRBD1; CDR3nt: TGTGCCAGTAGTATAGCCGGGACAGGGTCCACCGGGGAGCTGTTTTTT; CDR3aa: CASSIAGTGSTGELFF
v_gene: TRBV28; j_gene: TRBJ2-7; abundance: once; d_gene: -; CDR3nt: TGTGCCAGCAGTTTATACAGGGCCGACGAGCAGTACTTC; CDR3aa: CASSLYRADEQYF
v_gene: TRBV4-1; j_gene: TRBJ2-3; abundance: -; d_gene: -; CDR3nt: TGCGCCAGCAGCTACGGACTCCTAGTCACAGATACGCAGTATTTT; CDR3aa: CASSYGLLVTDTQYF
v_gene: TRBV13; j_gene: TRBJ1-3; abundance: -; d_gene: -; CDR3nt: TGTGCCAGCAGCTTACGACAGTTCTCTGGAAACACCATATATTTT; CDR3aa: CASSLRQFSGNTIYF
v_gene: TRBV5-4; j_gene: TRBJ2-7; abundance: once; d_gene: TRBD2; CDR3nt: TGTGCCAGCAGCACCGCGGGAGTGGGCTACGAGCAGTACTTC; CDR3aa: CASSTAGVGYEQYF
v_gene: TRBV4-1; j_gene: TRBJ2-2; abundance: -; d_gene: -; CDR3nt: TGCGCCAGCAGCCAAGATCGGGTGTCCGGGGAGCTGTTTTTT; CDR3aa: CASSQDRVSGELFF
v_gene: TRBV7-9; j_gene: TRBJ2-3; abundance: -; d_gene: -; CDR3nt: TGTGCCAGCAGCCAACTACAGGGAAGGGCCACAGATACGCAGTATTTT; CDR3aa: CASSQLQGRATDTQYF
v_gene: TRBV30; j_gene: TRBJ1-5; abundance: -; d_gene: TRBD1; CDR3nt: TGTGCCTGGAGTGTTGGACAGGGGGGTCAGCCCCAGCATTTT; CDR3aa: CAWSVGQGGQPQHF
v_gene: TRBV30; j_gene: TRBJ2-3; abundance: -; d_gene: -; CDR3nt: TGTGCCTGGAGTGTCTCAGATACGCAGTATTTT; CDR3aa: CAWSVSDTQYF
v_gene: TRBV6-4; j_gene: TRBJ1-2; abundance: -; d_gene: -; CDR3nt: TGTGCCAGCAGTGAGACTGGGGCGGATGGCTACACCTTC; CDR3aa: CASSETGADGYTF
v_gene: TRBV28; j_gene: TRBJ1-4; abundance: -; d_gene: TRBD1; CDR3nt: TGTGCCAGCAGTTTCCCCGGGACAGTTAATGAAAAACTGTTTTTT; CDR3aa: CASSFPGTVNEKLFF
v_gene: TRBV11-2; j_gene: TRBJ2-5; abundance: -; d_gene: -; CDR3nt: TGTGCCAGCAGCTTAGTATGGGTAAGAGGGCAAGAGACCCAGTACTTC; CDR3aa: CASSLVWVRGQETQYF
v_gene: TRBV2; j_gene: TRBJ2-1; abundance: -; d_gene: TRBD1; CDR3nt: TGTGCCAGCAGCGGACAGGGGGAGTACAATGAGCAGTTCTTC; CDR3aa: CASSGQGEYNEQFF
v_gene: TRBV10-3; j_gene: TRBJ2-3; abundance: -; d_gene: TRBD2; CDR3nt: TGTGCCATCAGTGAGGCGGCGGGAGGATCAGATACGCAGTATTTT; CDR3aa: CAISEAAGGSDTQYF
v_gene: TRBV27; j_gene: TRBJ2-7; abundance: -; d_gene: TRBD1; CDR3nt: TGTGCCAGCAGTGAAGTGAGCATCCGGGACAGGGATTACGAGCAGTACTTC; CDR3aa: CASSEVSIRDRDYEQYF
v_gene: TRBV6-4; j_gene: TRBJ2-3; abundance: -; d_gene: TRBD2; CDR3nt: TGTGCCAGCTCCATCCCACCGACTAGCGGGGGGACCAGCACAGATACGCAGTATTTT; CDR3aa: CASSIPPTSGGTSTDTQYF
v_gene: TRBV27; j_gene: TRBJ2-1; abundance: -; d_gene: TRBD2; CDR3nt: TGTGCCAGCACGCCGGGACTAAAGGGCAATGAGCAGTTCTTC; CDR3aa: CASTPGLKGNEQFF
v_gene: TRBV7-3; j_gene: TRBJ2-3; abundance: -; d_gene: -; CDR3nt: TGTGCCAGCAGCTTAATCGGCGGCACAGATACGCAGTATTTT; CDR3aa: CASSLIGGTDTQYF